Each of the 26 T cell receptor beta chains below was sequenced from the same sample in a study of T cell changes during pregnancy in multiple sclerosis. Sequencing was performed with immunoSEQ multiplex PCR; in TCRdb, only in-frame clones are kept and a portion is missing. The table records about 32,000 clones, around 89% of them present only once. Sample: CD8+ T cells from peripheral blood mononuclear cells, taken in the third trimester of pregnancy. The receptors stem from a female donor with multiple sclerosis, enrolled in a pregnancy study.

J is TRBJ1-1 and V is TRBV21-1; TRBD1 was called by the table and not checked on the DNA. TRBV21-1 is assigned pseudogene status. The CDR3 has 17 amino acids. The CDR3 DNA follows: TGTGCCAGCAGCCTCGTCGAACAGGGGGAACCGAACACTGAAGCTTTCTTT. The encoded protein is CASSLVEQGEPNTEAFF.

The chain employs TRBV6-5 and TRBJ2-1, with 12 nucleotides matching TRBD2. CDR3 length equals 14 residues. Germline V gene data show CDR1 as MNHEY and CDR2 as SVGAGI. J gave up 7 bases and V 4 bases, and 2 bases lay outside the gene matches. The CDR3 reads CASSFGLAGNEQFF. CDR3 bases: TGTGCCAGCAGTTTTGGACTAGCGGGGAATGAGCAGTTCTTC.

This chain connects TRBV7-8 to TRBJ1-5, with a tentative D call TRBD1 (6 bases). The length of the CDR3 is 14 residues. V lost 5 bases, J lost 3 bases, and 11 bases lay in between. In germline, CDR1 is SGHVS, CDR2 FQNEAQ. CDR3 sequence: CASSPRQANQPQHF. The CDR3 nucleotides read TGTGCCAGCAGCCCCCGACAGGCCAATCAGCCCCAGCATTTT.

In its sample, this clone was seen once. The chain links TRBV27 to TRBJ2-7; D is possibly TRBD2 (6 bases). The CDR3 loop spans 16 amino acids. CDR1 MNHEY and CDR2 SMNVEV come from the germline V gene (reference sequence). V lost 2 bases and J lost 3, with 17 bases in between. The CDR3 DNA reads as TGTGCCAGCAGTTTAAGGCCCGGGGGTCAGCACTACGAGCAGTACTTC. It yields the protein CASSLRPGGQHYEQYF.

The CDR3 region has the DNA TGTGCCAGCAGCAAGAGGACAGGGCTAGAGACTAATGAAAAACTGTTTTTT. Translating it yields CASSKRTGLETNEKLFF. V is TRBV6-4 and J is TRBJ1-4, with 8 bases identical to TRBD1. The V gene's germline CDR1 is MRHNA and CDR2 SNTAGT. CDR3 length: 17 amino acids. V lost 6 bases, J lost 2 bases, and 11 bases stayed unmatched.

The chain employs TRBV2 and TRBJ1-2; no clear D gene. The CDR3 sequence is 11 residues long. The V and J ends lost 6 bases and 6 bases respectively, with 8 bases between them. The germline V gene encodes CDR1 SNHLY and CDR2 FYNNEI. CDR3 sequence reads: CASRPRDGYTF. The DNA for the CDR3 is TGTGCCAGCAGGCCCCGGGATGGCTACACCTTC.

The V call is TRBV14, the J call TRBJ2-7, with TRBD1 identical over 10 bases. Per the germline V gene, CDR1 is SGHDN and CDR2 is FVKESK. This CDR3 spans 14 amino acids. J gave up 2 bases and V 4 bases, and 2 bases lay outside the gene matches. The CDR3 protein is CASSPGQGTYEQYF. DNA for the CDR3: TGTGCCAGCAGCCCGGGACAGGGGACCTACGAGCAGTACTTC.

The J gene is TRBJ2-7, the V gene TRBV28, with TRBD1 as a possible D gene (6 bases). Germline loops: CDR1 MDHEN, CDR2 SYDVKM. V was clipped by 3 bases and J by 4 bases, with 13 bases between them. The CDR3 has 14 residues. CDR3 protein: CASSFGPTGYEQYF. The DNA of the CDR3 is TGTGCCAGCAGTTTCGGCCCGACAGGATACGAGCAGTACTTC.

The chain joins TRBV4-1 to TRBJ1-2; 7 bases agree with TRBD1. Losses at the gene ends were 4 bases for V and 2 bases for J; bases not matched to a gene: 4. The CDR3 contains 14 residues. Germline lookup yields CDR1 MGHRA and CDR2 YSYEKL. CDR3 sequence (DNA): TGCGCCAGCAGCCCCAGCAGGGGGAACTATGGCTACACCTTC. Translation gives CASSPSRGNYGYTF.

This chain uses TRBV4-1 with TRBJ1-2, with D tentatively TRBD1 (5 bases). V was clipped by 0 bases and J by 11 bases, with 22 bases between them. The germline CDR1 and CDR2 sequences are MGHRA and YSYEKL. CDR3 length equals 16 residues. DNA for the CDR3: TGCGCCAGCAGCCAAGATATCAGTACGCGGGGGGGGGATTACACCTTC. Residues: CASSQDISTRGGDYTF.

V and J are TRBV7-2 and TRBJ2-5; perhaps TRBD2 as D (5 bases). The germline gives CDR1 SGHTA, CDR2 FQGNSA. This CDR3 is built from 14 residues. The V gene lost 5 bases and the J gene lost 5 bases, with 15 bases spanning the gap. The CDR3 here is CASSPRRVGETQYF. DNA for the CDR3: TGTGCCAGCAGCCCTCGGCGGGTTGGTGAGACCCAGTACTTC.

The rearrangement uses TRBV5-1 and TRBJ2-3; 8 bases match TRBD2. Losses at the gene ends were 3 bases for V and 2 bases for J; bases not matched to a gene: 5. CDR3 length equals 15 residues. CDR1 and CDR2 (germline): SGHRS, YFSETQ. As DNA, the CDR3 is TGCGCCAGCAGCTGGGGCGGGGGGAACACAGATACGCAGTATTTT. Amino acid sequence: CASSWGGGNTDTQYF. Looking up the rest from reference TRBV5-1 and TRBJ2-3 gives the full variable domain: KAGVTQTPRYLIKTRGQQVTLSCSPISGHRSVSWYQQTPGQGLQFLFEYFSETQRNKGNFPGRFSGRQFSNSRSEMNVSTLELGDSALYLCASSWGGGNTDTQYFGPGTRLTVL.

This chain uses TRBV23-1 with TRBJ2-4; 9 bases align to TRBD1. TRBV23-1 is an ORF; its function is uncertain. The CDR3 consists of 15 residues. Unmatched junction bases numbered 10, after V lost 6 bases and J lost 7 bases. The CDR3 DNA follows: TGCGCCAGCAGCACGAACAGGGGGCGATCGAACATTCAGTACTTC. Translating it yields CASSTNRGRSNIQYF.

The V and J genes are TRBV5-1 and TRBJ2-5; 11 bases are a match to TRBD2. Trimming cost V 3 bases and J 2 bases; bases outside gene matches: 12. The CDR3 length is 18 residues. From germline, CDR1 is SGHRS and CDR2 YFSETQ. The CDR3 region has the DNA TGCGCCAGCAGCTGGGGCCTCTCTAGCGGGGGGACACAAGAGACCCAGTACTTC. It yields the protein CASSWGLSSGGTQETQYF.

This clone appeared a single time. V usage is TRBV7-9 and J usage is TRBJ1-4; 8 bases are shared with TRBD1. V shed 7 bases and J 8 bases; nucleotides not matched to a gene: 9. The CDR3 is 14 amino acids. Per germline, CDR1 SEHNR and CDR2 FQNEAQ (reference sequence). CDR3 amino acids: CASTLDRVGEKLFF. The CDR3 bases are TGTGCCAGCACCTTGGACAGGGTGGGCGAAAAACTGTTTTTT.

This clone was detected only once. Compared with germline, one end of the junction differs, possibly owing to a read error. V is TRBV4-1 and J is TRBJ2-1; D possibly corresponds to TRBD2 (6 bases). The CDR3 is 13 residues long. From germline, CDR1 is MGHRA and CDR2 YSYEKL. The CDR3 region is CASSQDLAPEKFF. CDR3 nucleotide sequence: TGCGCCAGCAGCCAAGATCTAGCGCCTGAGAAGTTCTTC.

The chain joins TRBV5-1 to TRBJ1-1; D is possibly TRBD1 (6 bases). The CDR3 contains 13 residues. Trimming stripped 7 bases from V and 3 bases from J, with 13 bases between. Germline V gene data show CDR1 as SGHRS and CDR2 as YFSETQ. The DNA for the CDR3 is TGCGCCAGCGGACAGAAGGGCTACACTGAAGCTTTCTTT. The encoded protein is CASGQKGYTEAFF. The full variable domain, with the rest looked up from reference TRBV5-1 and TRBJ1-1, is KAGVTQTPRYLIKTRGQQVTLSCSPISGHRSVSWYQQTPGQGLQFLFEYFSETQRNKGNFPGRFSGRQFSNSRSEMNVSTLELGDSALYLCASGQKGYTEAFFGQGTRLTVV.

The chain couples TRBV5-6 to TRBJ1-1; 9 nucleotides line up with TRBD1. The CDR3 extends over 16 amino acids. Germline CDR1 reads SGHDT; CDR2 reads YYEEEE. J was trimmed by 6 bases and V by 3 bases; bases with no gene match: 12. The CDR3 coding sequence is TGTGCCAGCAGCTCCGGGACAGGGTACCTCCCTTCTGAAGCTTTCTTT. The encoded protein is CASSSGTGYLPSEAFF.

V is TRBV30 and J is TRBJ1-4; 7 bases align to TRBD1. V shed 0 bases and J 6 bases; nucleotides not matched to a gene: 7. The CDR3 has 15 residues. Per germline, CDR1 GTSNPN and CDR2 SVGIG (reference sequence). This CDR3 is CAWSVPYRGDEKLFF. In DNA form, the CDR3 reads TGTGCCTGGAGTGTACCCTACAGGGGAGATGAAAAACTGTTTTTT.

The chain links TRBV7-9 to TRBJ2-7, with TRBD1 identical over 7 bases. The CDR3 sequence is 15 residues long. V lost 5 bases to trimming and J lost 0 bases; unmatched junction nucleotides: 7. In germline, CDR1 is SEHNR, CDR2 FQNEAQ (reference sequence). CDR3: CASSTTTGSSYEQYF. The CDR3 DNA sequence: TGTGCCAGCAGCACCACGACAGGGAGCTCCTACGAGCAGTACTTC.

This chain joins TRBV11-2 and TRBJ2-4; TRBD1 agrees at 8 bases. V shed 5 bases and J 4 bases; nucleotides not matched to a gene: 4. The CDR3 runs 14 residues. From germline, CDR1 is SGHAT and CDR2 FQNNGV. The CDR3 here is CASSRGTGKNIQYF. The CDR3 DNA reads TGTGCCAGCAGCCGAGGGACAGGAAAAAACATTCAGTACTTC.

The chain carries TRBV13 and TRBJ2-1, with 8 bases that match TRBD2. The CDR3 extends over 17 amino acids. Per germline, CDR1 PRHDT and CDR2 FYEKMQ (reference sequence). The trim removed 6 bases at V and 2 bases at J, leaving 12 bases unmatched. In nucleotides, the CDR3 is TGTGCCAGCAGTTCCCTCGGAGCGGGGGCACCCTACAATGAGCAGTTCTTC. This translates into CASSSLGAGAPYNEQFF.

The V gene is TRBV6-1, the J gene TRBJ2-7; TRBD2 is a possible D gene (5 bases). This CDR3 is built from 16 residues. Trimming cost V 0 bases and J 2 bases, with 14 bases left between them. CDR1 MNHNS and CDR2 SASEGT come from the germline V gene. The CDR3 protein is CASSEALRGPPYEQYF. CDR3 DNA sequence: TGTGCCAGCAGTGAAGCGCTTCGGGGTCCCCCCTACGAGCAGTACTTC.

This sequence joins TRBV10-2 and TRBJ1-5, with D maybe TRBD1 (5 bases). V lost 5 bases and J lost 1, with 12 bases in between. Germline assignment: CDR1 WSHSY and CDR2 SAAADI. This CDR3 is built from 15 residues. This CDR3 is CASSLRGGSNQPQHF. CDR3 coding DNA: TGCGCCAGCAGTCTACGGGGGGGAAGCAATCAGCCCCAGCATTTT.

The chain carries TRBV7-9 and TRBJ2-1; TRBD2 is a possible D gene (7 bases). The germline V gene encodes CDR1 SEHNR and CDR2 FQNEAQ (reference sequence). Deletions cut 6 bases from V and 0 bases from J, with 15 bases between. CDR3 size: 16 residues. The CDR3 loop is CASRGGGGPSYNEQFF. CDR3 nucleotide sequence: TGTGCCAGCAGAGGCGGGGGCGGCCCCTCCTACAATGAGCAGTTCTTC.

J is TRBJ2-7 and V is TRBV11-2; tentative D call: TRBD1 (5 bases). V was clipped by 6 bases and J by 0 bases, with 15 bases between them. Germline V CDR1 and CDR2: SGHAT, FQNNGV. The CDR3 consists of 15 residues. The CDR3 DNA follows: TGTGCCAGCAGTGGAAGGGGTTCTAGCTCCTACGAGCAGTACTTC. It codes for CASSGRGSSSYEQYF.